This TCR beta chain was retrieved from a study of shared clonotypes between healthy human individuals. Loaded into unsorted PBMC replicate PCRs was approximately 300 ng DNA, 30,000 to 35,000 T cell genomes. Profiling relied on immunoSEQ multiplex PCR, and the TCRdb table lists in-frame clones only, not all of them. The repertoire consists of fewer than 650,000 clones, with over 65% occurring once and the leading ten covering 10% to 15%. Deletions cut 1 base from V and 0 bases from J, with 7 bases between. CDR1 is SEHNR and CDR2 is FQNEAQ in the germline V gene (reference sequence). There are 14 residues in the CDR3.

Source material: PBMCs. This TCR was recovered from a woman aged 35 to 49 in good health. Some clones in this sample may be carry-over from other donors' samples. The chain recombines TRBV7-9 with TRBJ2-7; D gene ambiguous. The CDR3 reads CASSLEQHSYEQYF. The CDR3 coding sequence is TGTGCCAGCAGCTTAGAGCAACACTCCTACGAGCAGTACTTC.